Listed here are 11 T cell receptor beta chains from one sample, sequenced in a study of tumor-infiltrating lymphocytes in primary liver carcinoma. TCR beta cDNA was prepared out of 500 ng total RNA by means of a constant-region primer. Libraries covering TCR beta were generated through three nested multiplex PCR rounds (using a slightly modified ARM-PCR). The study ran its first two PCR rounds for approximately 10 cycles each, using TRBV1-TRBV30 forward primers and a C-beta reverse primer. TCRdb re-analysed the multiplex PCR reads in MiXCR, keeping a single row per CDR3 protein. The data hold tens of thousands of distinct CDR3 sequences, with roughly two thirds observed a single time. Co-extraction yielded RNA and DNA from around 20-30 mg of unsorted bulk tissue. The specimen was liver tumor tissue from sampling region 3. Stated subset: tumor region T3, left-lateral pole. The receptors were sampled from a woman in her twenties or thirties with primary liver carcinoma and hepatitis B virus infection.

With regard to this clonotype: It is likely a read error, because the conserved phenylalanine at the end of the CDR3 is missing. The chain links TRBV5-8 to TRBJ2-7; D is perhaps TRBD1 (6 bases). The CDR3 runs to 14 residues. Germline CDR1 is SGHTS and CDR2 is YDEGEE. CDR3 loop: CASSFNGQPYEQYS. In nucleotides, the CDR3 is TGTGCCAGCAGCTTCAATGGACAGCCCTATGAGCAGTACTCC.

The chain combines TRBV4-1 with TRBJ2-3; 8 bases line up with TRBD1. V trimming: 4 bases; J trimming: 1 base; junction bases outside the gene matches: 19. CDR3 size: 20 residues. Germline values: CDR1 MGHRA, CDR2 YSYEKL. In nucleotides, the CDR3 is TGCGCCAGCAGCCTGCAACAGGGGGGCTCTATACTAGCAGGCACAGATACGCAGTATTTT. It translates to CASSLQQGGSILAGTDTQYF.

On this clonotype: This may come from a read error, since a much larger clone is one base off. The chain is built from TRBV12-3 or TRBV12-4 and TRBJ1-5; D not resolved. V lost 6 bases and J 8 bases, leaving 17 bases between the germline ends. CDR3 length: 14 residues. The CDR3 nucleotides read TGTGCCAGCAGCCCCTTCCGGATTGATGAGCCCCAGCATTTT. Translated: CASSPFRIDEPQHF.

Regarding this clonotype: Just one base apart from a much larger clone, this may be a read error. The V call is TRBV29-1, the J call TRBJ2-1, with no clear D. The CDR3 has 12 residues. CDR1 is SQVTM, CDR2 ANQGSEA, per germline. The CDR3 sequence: CSVEGLWNEQLF. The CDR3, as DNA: TGCAGCGTTGAAGGGTTGTGGAATGAGCAGTTATTC.

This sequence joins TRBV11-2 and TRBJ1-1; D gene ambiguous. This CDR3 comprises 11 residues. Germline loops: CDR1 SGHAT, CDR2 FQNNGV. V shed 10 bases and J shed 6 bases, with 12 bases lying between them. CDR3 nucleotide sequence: TGTGCCAACAGATTAGGTGCTGAAGCTTTCTTT. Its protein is CANRLGAEAFF.

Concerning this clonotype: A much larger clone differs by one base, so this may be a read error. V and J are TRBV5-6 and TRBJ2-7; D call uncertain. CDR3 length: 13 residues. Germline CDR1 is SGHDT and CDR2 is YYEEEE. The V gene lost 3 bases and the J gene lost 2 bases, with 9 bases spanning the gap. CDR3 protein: CASSWWSAYEQYF. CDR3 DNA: TGTGCCAGCAGCTGGTGGAGCGCCTACGAGCAGTACTTC.

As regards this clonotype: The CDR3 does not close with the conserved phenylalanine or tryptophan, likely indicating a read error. CDR3 protein: CASSYPAGESAGELFL. CDR3 DNA sequence: TGTGCCAGCAGTTACCCAGCGGGAGAGAGCGCCGGGGAGCTGTTTCTT. The rearrangement uses TRBV6-6 and TRBJ2-2; 8 bases agree with TRBD2. Trimming took 2 bases from V and 6 from J; bases not matched to a gene: 8. This CDR3 comprises 16 residues. Germline values: CDR1 MNHNY, CDR2 SVGAGI (reference sequence).

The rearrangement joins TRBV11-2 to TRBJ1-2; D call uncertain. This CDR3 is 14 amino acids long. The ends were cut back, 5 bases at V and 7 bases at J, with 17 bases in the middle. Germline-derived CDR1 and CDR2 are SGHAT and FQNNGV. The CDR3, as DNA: TGTGCCAGCAGCCCCGGCGGTACATTCGTTGGCTACACCTTC. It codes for CASSPGGTFVGYTF.

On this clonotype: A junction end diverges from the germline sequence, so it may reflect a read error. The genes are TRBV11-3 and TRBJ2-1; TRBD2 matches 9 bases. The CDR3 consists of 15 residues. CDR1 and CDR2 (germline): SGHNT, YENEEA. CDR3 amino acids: CASSVGSSGKLELFF. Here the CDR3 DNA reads TGTGCCAGCAGCGTAGGATCTAGCGGGAAGCTCGAGCTGTTCTTC.

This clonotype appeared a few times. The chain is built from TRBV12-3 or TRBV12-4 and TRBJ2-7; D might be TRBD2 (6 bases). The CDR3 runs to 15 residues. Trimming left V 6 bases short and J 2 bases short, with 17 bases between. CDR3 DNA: TGTGCCAGCAGCTTCATACCGGGGGATCCCTACGAGCAGTACTTC. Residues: CASSFIPGDPYEQYF.

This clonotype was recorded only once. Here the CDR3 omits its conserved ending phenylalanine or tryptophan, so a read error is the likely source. The CDR3 spells CARSERFLVLSSNYGYTL. Here the CDR3 DNA reads TGTGCCAGAAGTGAACGGTTCCTGGTCCTTAGTTCTAACTATGGCTACACCCTC. V gene TRBV6-1 combines with J gene TRBJ1-2; D gene uncertain. The CDR3 extends over 18 amino acids. Looked up from germline, CDR1 is MNHNS and CDR2 is SASEGT.